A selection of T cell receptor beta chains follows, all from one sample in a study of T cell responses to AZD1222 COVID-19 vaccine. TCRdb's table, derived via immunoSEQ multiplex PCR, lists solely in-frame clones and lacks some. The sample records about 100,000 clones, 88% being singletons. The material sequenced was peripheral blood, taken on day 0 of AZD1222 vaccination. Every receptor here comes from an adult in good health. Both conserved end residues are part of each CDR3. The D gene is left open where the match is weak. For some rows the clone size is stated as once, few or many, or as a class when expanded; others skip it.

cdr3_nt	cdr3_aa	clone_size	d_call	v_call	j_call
TGTGCCAGCAGGGAGGGCAGACTTAGCAATCAGCCCCAGCATTTT	CASREGRLSNQPQHF	NA	NA	TRBV27	TRBJ1-5
TGTGCCAGCAGTCAGCAGATTCTCTATGGCTACACCTTC	CASSQQILYGYTF	NA	NA	TRBV6-2/TRBV6-3	TRBJ1-2
TGTGCCTGGAAGGGACAGGAGACTGAAGCTTTCTTT	CAWKGQETEAFF	once	TRBD1	TRBV30	TRBJ1-1
TGTGCCTGGAGCGCGAGTGGACTCCGGCGCGGAAACACCATATATTTT	CAWSASGLRRGNTIYF	once	NA	TRBV30	TRBJ1-3
TGTGCCAGCAGCTCACATAGCCTAGGGTCAACCGAGCAGTACTTC	CASSSHSLGSTEQYF	NA	NA	TRBV7-9	TRBJ2-7
TGTGCCAGTAGTATCTCTGGAAACACCATATATTTT	CASSISGNTIYF	once	NA	TRBV19	TRBJ1-3
TGTGCCACGCACTGGGGCATGAACACTGAAGCTTTCTTT	CATHWGMNTEAFF	NA	NA	TRBV5-8	TRBJ1-1
TGTGCCAGCAGCGTAGGCAGCGGGAGGGCCTTAAGGCTATCCTACAATGAGCAGTTCTTC	CASSVGSGRALRLSYNEQFF	NA	TRBD2	TRBV9	TRBJ2-1
TGTGCCAGCAGTTTATATATCAGGGAGCCCCAGCATTTT	CASSLYIREPQHF	NA	NA	TRBV27	TRBJ1-5
TGTGCCATCAGTGATGAGTTATCCCCTACGAATGAGCAGTTCTTC	CAISDELSPTNEQFF	NA	NA	TRBV10-3	TRBJ2-1
TGTGCCAGCAGCACGGACAGGGCTGGAAACACCATATATTTT	CASSTDRAGNTIYF	NA	TRBD1	TRBV7-2	TRBJ1-3
TGTGCTAGTGGTTCGGGACTAGCGGGCCTCAATGAGCAGTTCTTC	CASGSGLAGLNEQFF	NA	TRBD2	TRBV12-5	TRBJ2-1
TGTGCCAGCAGCGTAACAGGGGTGGGACAGCCCCAGCATTTT	CASSVTGVGQPQHF	NA	TRBD1	TRBV9	TRBJ1-5
TGTGCCAGCACCGTCCCGGGACAGGGGAGGGAGTACTTC	CASTVPGQGREYF	NA	TRBD1	TRBV5-4	TRBJ2-7
TGTGCCAGCAGTAAGGGACTAGCGGGGGCGGAGTACTTC	CASSKGLAGAEYF	NA	TRBD2	TRBV27	TRBJ2-7
TGCGCCAGCAGCCAATGGTCCCTTGGCGGGGGGGTTAACTCCTACAATGAGCAGTTCTTC	CASSQWSLGGGVNSYNEQFF	NA	TRBD2	TRBV4-3	TRBJ2-1
TGCGCCAGCAGCTTGCCCAGGGGTGAGGGCTACACCTTC	CASSLPRGEGYTF	NA	NA	TRBV5-1	TRBJ1-2
TGTGCCAGTAGCAAGGGAGGGGACCTAATCCTCTTTAATCAGCCCCAGCATTTT	CASSKGGDLILFNQPQHF	once	NA	TRBV19	TRBJ1-5
TGTGCCATCAAGACCACAGGCCCGGGGGGCACTGAAGCTTTCTTT	CAIKTTGPGGTEAFF	NA	NA	TRBV10-3	TRBJ1-1
TGTGCCAGTAGCATATACAGTAGCATGAACACTGAAGCTTTCTTT	CASSIYSSMNTEAFF	NA	NA	TRBV19	TRBJ1-1
TGTGCCAGCAGTTACGGGGCTAGCGGGACTCTACAAGAGACCCAGTACTTC	CASSYGASGTLQETQYF	many	TRBD2	TRBV6-2/TRBV6-3	TRBJ2-5
TGTGCCAGCAGCGTAGCGGACAGGGGTCGGTATGGCTACACCTTC	CASSVADRGRYGYTF	NA	TRBD1	TRBV9	TRBJ1-2
TGTGCCAGCAGCCCGCCCCGGAGGAACACTGAAGCTTTCTTT	CASSPPRRNTEAFF	NA	NA	TRBV5-6	TRBJ1-1
TGTGCCAGCAGAGGAAGGGCCGACCACACTGAAGCTTTCTTT	CASRGRADHTEAFF	NA	NA	TRBV7-2	TRBJ1-1
TGTGCCAGCTCACCCGGGACAGGGGCCATGAACACTGAAGCTTTCTTT	CASSPGTGAMNTEAFF	NA	TRBD1	TRBV18	TRBJ1-1
TGTGCCAGTAGGCCGGTGGGGGGTGACAATGAGCAGTTCTTC	CASRPVGGDNEQFF	NA	NA	TRBV19	TRBJ2-1